Included here is one TCR beta chain sequence, with context. These data originate in a study of blood T cell repertoires in COVID-19. This table comes from immunoSEQ multiplex PCR, and its TCRdb copy is limited to in-frame clones, with some not included. The profile shows over 85,000 clones, nearly 80% of them singletons. V was trimmed by 1 base and J by 0 bases, leaving 6 bases between them. The germline CDR1 and CDR2 sequences are MDHEN and SYDVKM. The CDR3 consists of 14 residues. The sample consisted of peripheral blood. The chain combines TRBV28 with TRBJ1-1; D unclear. The TCR originated in a woman of 80 years or more with active or convalescent COVID-19. The CDR3 DNA sequence: TGTGCCAGCAGTTTATTTTCATTGAACACTGAAGCTTTCTTT. Its protein is CASSLFSLNTEAFF.